The T cell receptor (beta chain) described here comes from a study of shared clonotypes between healthy human individuals. Study findings and constraints: For naive CD4 cells, roughly 5% of clonotypes were shared across a handful of donors. Rarefaction showed that sequencing of sorted subsets was incomplete (despite large depth).

Measured with immunoSEQ multiplex PCR; TCRdb has only the in-frame clones, and not every one. The table lists roughly 1.5 million clones, 98% of them singletons, with around 0.47% in the top ten. With respect to this clone: What it binds is not known.

The sequence was obtained from a man aged 30 to 39 in good health. Source material: naive CD4+ T cells sorted from blood. Subset specified: CD45RA+ positively selected.

The CDR3, as DNA: TGTGCCAGCACTCTCGGGGTATTGGGCAATCAGCCCCAGCATTTT. As protein: CASTLGVLGNQPQHF. The chain joins TRBV6-1 to TRBJ1-5; no clear D. CDR3 length equals 15 residues. V gave up 7 bases and J gave up 2 bases, with 15 bases separating them. Germline V gene data show CDR1 as MNHNS and CDR2 as SASEGT.